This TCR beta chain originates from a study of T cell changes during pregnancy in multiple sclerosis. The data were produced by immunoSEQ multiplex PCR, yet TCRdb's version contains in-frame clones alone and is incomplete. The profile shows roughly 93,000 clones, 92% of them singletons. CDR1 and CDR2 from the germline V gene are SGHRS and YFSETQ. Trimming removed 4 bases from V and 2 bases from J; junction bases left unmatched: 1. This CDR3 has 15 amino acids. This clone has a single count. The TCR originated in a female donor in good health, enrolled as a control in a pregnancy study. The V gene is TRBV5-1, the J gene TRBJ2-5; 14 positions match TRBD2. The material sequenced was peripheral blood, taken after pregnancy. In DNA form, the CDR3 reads TGCGCCAGCAGCGGGACTAGCGGGGGACAAGAGACCCAGTACTTC. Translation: CASSGTSGGQETQYF.